This T cell receptor beta chain was recovered during a study of blood T cell repertoires in COVID-19. As for the study in general: The study drew acute and convalescent COVID-19 samples from the United States, Italy and Spain.

Original processing notes: Nucleated cell counts were estimated from reference gene primer amplification. Measured with immunoSEQ multiplex PCR; TCRdb has only the in-frame clones, and not every one. That table furnishes V, J and clone size, whereas the DNA furnished D and trimming. The table lists 100,000 to 150,000 clones, 79% of them singletons. The sample consisted of peripheral blood. The clonotype was recovered from a middle-aged man with active or convalescent COVID-19.

The DNA of the CDR3 is TGTGCCAGCAGCTCAGAGAAATTAACAGGGCCGGCGGGGACCCAGTACTTC. This gives the protein CASSSEKLTGPAGTQYF. The V and J genes are TRBV2 and TRBJ2-5; possible D gene TRBD1, 6 bases. The germline V gene has CDR1 SNHLY and CDR2 FYNNEI. V was trimmed by 6 bases and J by 7 bases, leaving 27 bases between them. This CDR3 has 17 residues. The variable domain in full, completed from reference TRBV2 and TRBJ2-5, reads EPEVTQTPSHQVTQMGQEVILRCVPISNHLYFYWYRQILGQKVEFLVSFYNNEISEKSEIFDDQFSVERPDGSNFTLKIRSTKLEDSAMYFCASSSEKLTGPAGTQYFGPGTRLLVL.